This is a list of T cell receptor beta chains from one sample in a study of shared clonotypes between healthy human individuals. The repertoire was sequenced with immunoSEQ multiplex PCR; TCRdb's copy has only in-frame clones and lacks some. This repertoire shows more than 900,000 clones, about 84% found once; its top ten account for under 0.8%. Sequenced: memory CD4+ T cells from PBMCs. The receptors were gathered from a man aged 18 to 29 in good health. Some clones in this sample may be carry-over from other donors' samples. The CDR3 runs from the conserved cysteine through the conserved F or W. D genes are given only for firm matches. Size is omitted from some rows. Given values are once, few, many or a class for expanded clones.

d_call: -
v_call: TRBV5-1
j_call: TRBJ2-1
clone_size: -
cdr3_aa: CASSLSDKRIWDERLISYNEQFF
cdr3_nt: TGCGCCAGCAGCTTGTCCGATAAGCGTATTTGGGACGAACGGCTGATCTCCTACAATGAGCAGTTCTTC

d_call: -
v_call: TRBV6-1
j_call: TRBJ2-7
clone_size: -
cdr3_aa: CATSMVTGDTYEQYF
cdr3_nt: TGTGCCACCTCCATGGTGACAGGCGACACCTACGAGCAGTACTTC

d_call: -
v_call: TRBV7-9
j_call: TRBJ2-2
clone_size: -
cdr3_aa: CASSLETLFRPGELFF
cdr3_nt: TGTGCCAGCAGCTTAGAAACCCTATTTCGTCCCGGGGAGCTGTTTTTT

d_call: -
v_call: TRBV6-6
j_call: TRBJ2-7
clone_size: -
cdr3_aa: CASSYGGSGTYEQYF
cdr3_nt: TGTGCCAGCAGTTACGGGGGTAGCGGCACCTACGAGCAGTACTTC

d_call: -
v_call: TRBV7-3
j_call: TRBJ2-1
clone_size: -
cdr3_aa: CASSPWTTSSYNEQFF
cdr3_nt: TGTGCCAGCAGTCCCTGGACGACAAGCTCCTACAATGAGCAGTTCTTC

d_call: TRBD2
v_call: TRBV18
j_call: TRBJ2-1
clone_size: -
cdr3_aa: CASSPLLGGRANEQFF
cdr3_nt: TGTGCCAGCTCACCCTTATTGGGCGGGAGGGCCAATGAGCAGTTCTTC

d_call: -
v_call: TRBV18
j_call: TRBJ1-1
clone_size: -
cdr3_aa: CASSPLGGADTEAFF
cdr3_nt: TGTGCCAGCTCACCCCTTGGGGGCGCGGACACTGAAGCTTTCTTT

d_call: -
v_call: TRBV10-3
j_call: TRBJ2-2
clone_size: -
cdr3_aa: CAIRSLLGGELFF
cdr3_nt: TGTGCCATCAGATCATTATTGGGCGGGGAGCTGTTTTTT

d_call: -
v_call: TRBV5-1
j_call: TRBJ2-2
clone_size: -
cdr3_aa: CASSPEPSGELFF
cdr3_nt: TGCGCCAGCAGCCCGGAACCCTCGGGGGAGCTGTTTTTT

d_call: -
v_call: TRBV7-2
j_call: TRBJ1-1
clone_size: -
cdr3_aa: CASSLEGTPNTEAFF
cdr3_nt: TGTGCCAGCAGCTTAGAAGGGACACCCAACACTGAAGCTTTCTTT

d_call: -
v_call: TRBV6-6
j_call: TRBJ2-1
clone_size: -
cdr3_aa: CASTGFNEQFF
cdr3_nt: TGTGCCAGCACCGGGTTCAATGAGCAGTTCTTC

d_call: TRBD2
v_call: TRBV5-1
j_call: TRBJ2-7
clone_size: -
cdr3_aa: CASSLGPSGRGEQYF
cdr3_nt: TGCGCCAGCAGCTTGGGTCCTAGCGGGAGAGGGGAGCAGTACTTC

d_call: -
v_call: TRBV13
j_call: TRBJ2-5
clone_size: -
cdr3_aa: CASSSDFYTQETQYF
cdr3_nt: TGTGCCAGCAGCTCGGACTTCTACACACAAGAGACCCAGTACTTC

d_call: -
v_call: TRBV30
j_call: TRBJ1-3
clone_size: -
cdr3_aa: CAWSPRNTIYF
cdr3_nt: TGTGCCTGGAGTCCACGAAACACCATATATTTT

d_call: -
v_call: TRBV6-1
j_call: TRBJ2-1
clone_size: -
cdr3_aa: CASSEVWGSAFF
cdr3_nt: TGTGCCAGCAGTGAAGTGTGGGGTTCTGCGTTCTTC

d_call: TRBD2
v_call: TRBV7-3
j_call: TRBJ2-3
clone_size: -
cdr3_aa: CASSKASGVTDTQYF
cdr3_nt: TGTGCCAGCAGCAAAGCTAGCGGAGTTACAGATACGCAGTATTTT

d_call: -
v_call: TRBV11-2
j_call: TRBJ1-4
clone_size: -
cdr3_aa: CASSAGRLNEKLFF
cdr3_nt: TGTGCCAGCAGCGCGGGACGGCTTAATGAAAAACTGTTTTTT

d_call: TRBD1
v_call: TRBV6-5
j_call: TRBJ1-2
clone_size: -
cdr3_aa: CASVRGLNNYGYTF
cdr3_nt: TGTGCCAGCGTCAGGGGGCTCAATAACTATGGCTACACCTTC

d_call: -
v_call: TRBV12-1
j_call: TRBJ2-7
clone_size: -
cdr3_aa: CASSFEGRRTSYEQYF
cdr3_nt: TGTGCCAGCAGCTTTGAGGGTAGGCGTACCTCCTACGAGCAGTACTTC

d_call: -
v_call: TRBV6-5
j_call: TRBJ2-7
clone_size: -
cdr3_aa: CASSYSRSGVNEQYF
cdr3_nt: TGTGCCAGCAGTTACTCGAGGTCAGGGGTTAACGAGCAGTACTTC

d_call: -
v_call: TRBV2
j_call: TRBJ2-5
clone_size: -
cdr3_aa: CASRPGQSETQYF
cdr3_nt: TGTGCCAGCAGACCCGGACAGTCAGAGACCCAGTACTTC

d_call: -
v_call: TRBV7-9
j_call: TRBJ2-5
clone_size: -
cdr3_aa: CASSPLPAETQYF
cdr3_nt: TGTGCCAGCAGTCCTCTCCCCGCGGAGACCCAGTACTTC

d_call: -
v_call: TRBV27
j_call: TRBJ2-1
clone_size: few
cdr3_aa: CASSLDIDNEQFF
cdr3_nt: TGTGCCAGCAGTTTAGACATCGACAATGAGCAGTTCTTC

d_call: TRBD2
v_call: TRBV7-9
j_call: TRBJ2-3
clone_size: -
cdr3_aa: CASSSLYASGRANTQYF
cdr3_nt: TGTGCCAGCAGCTCCCTATACGCTAGCGGGAGGGCAAATACGCAGTATTTT

d_call: -
v_call: TRBV6-1
j_call: TRBJ2-1
clone_size: -
cdr3_aa: CASSEAGSGNNEQFF
cdr3_nt: TGTGCCAGCAGTGAAGCCGGGTCAGGCAACAATGAGCAGTTCTTC

d_call: -
v_call: TRBV30
j_call: TRBJ1-2
clone_size: -
cdr3_aa: CAWSSPAGYAF
cdr3_nt: TGTGCCTGGAGTTCTCCCGCGGGCTACGCCTTC

d_call: TRBD1
v_call: TRBV2
j_call: TRBJ2-7
clone_size: -
cdr3_aa: CASSRGQVYEQYF
cdr3_nt: TGTGCCAGCAGCCGGGGACAGGTGTACGAGCAGTACTTC

d_call: TRBD2
v_call: TRBV7-2
j_call: TRBJ2-5
clone_size: -
cdr3_aa: CASSFSGRWETQYF
cdr3_nt: TGTGCCAGCAGCTTTAGCGGGAGATGGGAGACCCAGTACTTC

d_call: -
v_call: TRBV5-1
j_call: TRBJ2-1
clone_size: -
cdr3_aa: CASSPLGLMTSYNEQFF
cdr3_nt: TGCGCCAGCAGCCCCCTCGGACTGATGACTTCCTACAATGAGCAGTTCTTC

d_call: -
v_call: TRBV28
j_call: TRBJ1-4
clone_size: -
cdr3_aa: CASRPGDTRNEKLFF
cdr3_nt: TGTGCCAGCAGACCAGGGGACACGCGTAATGAAAAACTGTTTTTT

d_call: TRBD1
v_call: TRBV29-1
j_call: TRBJ1-1
clone_size: -
cdr3_aa: CSVINRGVGRGEAFF
cdr3_nt: TGCAGCGTTATTAACAGGGGCGTGGGGCGGGGTGAAGCTTTCTTT

d_call: -
v_call: TRBV5-3
j_call: TRBJ1-2
clone_size: -
cdr3_aa: CARSPLSMGALYGYTF
cdr3_nt: TGTGCCAGAAGCCCCCTGTCGATGGGGGCACTCTATGGCTACACCTTC

d_call: TRBD1
v_call: TRBV29-1
j_call: TRBJ1-1
clone_size: -
cdr3_aa: CSVKYRGSNTEAFF
cdr3_nt: TGCAGCGTTAAATACAGGGGATCGAACACTGAAGCTTTCTTT

d_call: TRBD2
v_call: TRBV5-6
j_call: TRBJ2-1
clone_size: -
cdr3_aa: CASSPPPGLAAQNEQFF
cdr3_nt: TGTGCCAGCAGCCCGCCCCCGGGACTAGCGGCCCAAAATGAGCAGTTCTTC

d_call: -
v_call: TRBV19
j_call: TRBJ2-7
clone_size: -
cdr3_aa: CASSKQGQRGYEQYF
cdr3_nt: TGTGCCAGTAGTAAACAGGGTCAGAGGGGCTACGAGCAGTACTTC

d_call: TRBD2
v_call: TRBV5-1
j_call: TRBJ2-3
clone_size: -
cdr3_aa: CASSLTSGSLADTQYF
cdr3_nt: TGCGCCAGCAGCTTGACTAGCGGGAGTTTGGCAGATACGCAGTATTTT

d_call: -
v_call: TRBV7-2
j_call: TRBJ2-7
clone_size: -
cdr3_aa: CASSGQGGGYEQYF
cdr3_nt: TGTGCCAGCAGCGGCCAGGGGGGTGGCTACGAGCAGTACTTC

d_call: -
v_call: TRBV4-2
j_call: TRBJ1-3
clone_size: once
cdr3_aa: CASSLDRVYSGNTIYF
cdr3_nt: TGTGCCAGCAGCCTAGATCGGGTATACTCTGGAAACACCATATATTTT

d_call: TRBD1
v_call: TRBV10-3
j_call: TRBJ2-7
clone_size: once
cdr3_aa: CATRPGDRGAYEQYF
cdr3_nt: TGTGCCACTAGGCCGGGGGACAGGGGGGCCTACGAGCAGTACTTC

d_call: -
v_call: TRBV23-1
j_call: TRBJ1-2
clone_size: -
cdr3_aa: CASSNERGYLGYGYTF
cdr3_nt: TGCGCCAGCAGCAATGAGCGAGGTTACCTCGGCTATGGCTACACCTTC

d_call: TRBD1
v_call: TRBV7-8
j_call: TRBJ2-7
clone_size: -
cdr3_aa: CASSLAPGQNYEQYF
cdr3_nt: TGTGCCAGCAGCTTAGCCCCGGGACAGAACTACGAGCAGTACTTC

d_call: TRBD2
v_call: TRBV11-2
j_call: TRBJ2-1
clone_size: once
cdr3_aa: CASSPGTSGRIDEQFF
cdr3_nt: TGTGCCAGCAGCCCAGGGACTAGCGGGAGAATAGATGAGCAGTTCTTC

d_call: -
v_call: TRBV4-3
j_call: TRBJ2-1
clone_size: -
cdr3_aa: CASSQDLGNEQFF
cdr3_nt: TGCGCCAGCAGCCAAGATCTGGGAAATGAGCAGTTCTTC

d_call: -
v_call: TRBV5-1
j_call: TRBJ1-1
clone_size: once
cdr3_aa: CASSLTVGRQLNTEAFF
cdr3_nt: TGCGCCAGCAGCTTGACAGTGGGGCGACAGCTGAACACTGAAGCTTTCTTT

d_call: -
v_call: TRBV29-1
j_call: TRBJ1-2
clone_size: -
cdr3_aa: CSVEWGARVHGYTF
cdr3_nt: TGCAGCGTTGAGTGGGGGGCAAGGGTTCATGGCTACACCTTC

d_call: -
v_call: TRBV5-1
j_call: TRBJ2-1
clone_size: once
cdr3_aa: CASSDFMRGRLGEQFF
cdr3_nt: TGCGCCAGCAGCGACTTCATGCGAGGCCGTTTGGGTGAGCAGTTCTTC

d_call: TRBD1
v_call: TRBV6-1
j_call: TRBJ2-3
clone_size: -
cdr3_aa: CASSDGRQGGTLF
cdr3_nt: TGTGCCAGCAGTGATGGGCGACAGGGGGGAACCCTTTTT

d_call: -
v_call: TRBV7-2
j_call: TRBJ2-5
clone_size: -
cdr3_aa: CASSLYPGRETQYF
cdr3_nt: TGTGCCAGCAGCTTATATCCAGGGAGAGAGACCCAGTACTTC

d_call: -
v_call: TRBV7-6
j_call: TRBJ2-5
clone_size: few
cdr3_aa: CASSSSAETQYF
cdr3_nt: TGTGCCAGCAGCTCTAGCGCGGAGACCCAGTACTTC

d_call: TRBD2
v_call: TRBV7-9
j_call: TRBJ2-3
clone_size: -
cdr3_aa: CASSPFSGRAKADTQYF
cdr3_nt: TGTGCCAGCAGCCCCTTCTCCGGGAGGGCGAAGGCAGATACGCAGTATTTT

d_call: TRBD1
v_call: TRBV5-1
j_call: TRBJ2-7
clone_size: few
cdr3_aa: CASSSIDRGEQYF
cdr3_nt: TGCGCCAGCAGCTCGATAGACAGGGGCGAGCAGTACTTC